The subject of this entry is one TCR beta chain. It lacks a known antigen. Base qualities are not provided; no much larger clone lies one nucleotide away. The sample originates from a study of blood T cell repertoires in COVID-19 (dated by TCRdb to the early 2020s). Study-wide context: Samples covering the acute and convalescent phases of COVID-19 were provided by collaborators in the United States, Italy and Spain. Deeply sampled blood TCRbeta repertoires from subjects exposed to, actively infected with, or recovered from COVID-19 were included in the dataset. The samples were drawn from the first 160 participants of the ongoing ImmuneRACE study and from 1,254 subjects provided by 6 global collaborators. The repertoires were made available in a free public database intended to serve as a resource for research on the immune response to SARS-CoV-2. The prospective study material was composed of cDNA or gDNA derived from T cells, B-cell-depleted T cells, or PBMCs. A de-identified subject ID, COVID-19 status, age in years and sex were almost always included in the sample metadata. Where HLA class I and class II types were available, the types were taken from metadata supplied by the sample provider, not from assay-based typing.

TCRbeta CDR3 regions were amplified from genomic DNA by means of the immunoSEQ Assay, a bias-controlled multiplex PCR. On the authors' methods: Nucleated cell counts per sample were estimated from amplification of reference gene primers within the assay. Sequence reads were collapsed and filtered to measure the absolute abundance of every unique TCRbeta CDR3 rearrangement. Productive Simpson clonality was computed per sample as the square root of Simpson's diversity index over productive rearrangements. TCRdb took over this immuneACCESS table, retaining in-frame rearrangements with V and J assigned. Such tables are incomplete; in checked studies, under half of the missing clones stem from an unresolved V gene, and the remainder is unexplained. V, J and clone size are those of that table, while D and trimming were read from the DNA. The sample table holds about 400,000 clones, of which 85% to 90% were seen once. 3% of the sample is taken by the ten largest.

V and J lose 1 base and 4 bases, and a span of 8 bases separates them. The CDR3 has 13 amino acids, counting the end cysteine and phenylalanine. The only DNA kept is the CDR3, 39 bases in frame from the first base. The collaborating institutions used their own protocols to collect whole blood in K2EDTA tubes. Collaborator samples were shipped for TCRbeta analysis as frozen whole blood, isolated PBMCs, or DNA extracted from either sample type. General findings and caveats noted by the study authors: The quantity of clinical and demographic metadata differed by source and by participant and was supplied without curation.

The sequence was obtained from a human donor in a cohort sampled during active COVID-19. Input material: peripheral blood. In this chain, TRBV12-3 or TRBV12-4 is recombined with TRBJ2-7; no D gene can be assigned with confidence. The CDR3 region has the sequence CASSLGQNYEQYF. Here is the DNA: TGTGCCAGCAGTTTAGGGCAGAATTACGAGCAGTACTTC.